This T cell receptor (beta chain) was identified during a study of beta chain features in type 1 diabetes. Study-wide results and caveats: Researchers report that Type 1 diabetes patients had moderately but significantly shorter TCRB CDR3s across all four CD4+ subsets.

This clone has more than one count but fewer than ten. Its antigen is currently unknown. Reverse transcribing all isolated RNA meant expressed TCRB transcripts were sequenced. The table came from immunoSEQ multiplex PCR; TCRdb's copy has only in-frame clones and leaves some out. The sample contains around 180,000 clones, 7% to 9% of which appear only once. Germline assignment: CDR1 MDHEN and CDR2 SYDVKM. CDR3 size: 16 residues. The V gene end was trimmed by 7 bases and the J gene end by 5 bases; junction bases not matched to a gene: 10. The J gene is TRBJ2-1, the V gene TRBV28, with 11 bases matching TRBD2. Input material: central memory CD4+ T cells from blood. The clonotype originates from a young man with type 1 diabetes. Here the CDR3 DNA reads TGTGCCAGCACTCCCACCGGGACTAGCGGACACAATGAGCAGTTCTTC. It encodes CASTPTGTSGHNEQFF.